This record covers a single TCR beta chain. Its specificity is unknown. This CDR3 is built from 16 residues. CDR1 is SGHNT, CDR2 YENEEA, per germline. J was trimmed by 5 bases and V by 1 base; bases with no gene match: 5. The data are from a study of cytomegalovirus exposure and HLA in healthy donors. The PCR made use of 60 Vbeta and 13 Jbeta primers. In the authors' methods: It was a later analysis that counted some 80 million unique TCR beta chains, of which approximately 9.9 million were shared. Libraries were prepared by immunoSEQ multiplex PCR; TCRdb keeps only in-frame clonotypes and omits some of them. V, J and clone size reflect that table, while D and trimming were determined from the DNA. The sample shows some 130,000 clones, roughly 89% of them seen only once. Findings and limits, study-wide: Most CMV-associated TCR beta chains were later found to appear HLA-restricted. Previously analyzed data showed that most TCR beta V segments were productive at a frequency of about 90% or about 30%.

The receptor was isolated from a woman in her thirties in good health and CMV-seronegative. Specimen: PBMCs. The V and J genes are TRBV11-3 and TRBJ2-1; 10 bases line up with TRBD2. The CDR3 DNA sequence: TGTGCCAGCAGCTTAGGTGTTGGACTAGCGGACAATGAGCAGTTCTTC. Its protein product is CASSLGVGLADNEQFF.